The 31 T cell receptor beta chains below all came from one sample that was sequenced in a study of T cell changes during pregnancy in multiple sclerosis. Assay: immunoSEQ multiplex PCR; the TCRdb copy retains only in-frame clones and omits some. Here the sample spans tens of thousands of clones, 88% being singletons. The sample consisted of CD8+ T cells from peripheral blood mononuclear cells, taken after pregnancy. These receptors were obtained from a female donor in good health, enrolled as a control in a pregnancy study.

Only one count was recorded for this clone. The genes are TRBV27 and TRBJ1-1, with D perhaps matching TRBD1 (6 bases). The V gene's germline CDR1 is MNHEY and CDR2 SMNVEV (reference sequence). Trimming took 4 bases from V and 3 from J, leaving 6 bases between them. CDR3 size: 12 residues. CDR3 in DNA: TGTGCCAGCAGTTCAGGGGACACTGAAGCTTTCTTT. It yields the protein CASSSGDTEAFF.

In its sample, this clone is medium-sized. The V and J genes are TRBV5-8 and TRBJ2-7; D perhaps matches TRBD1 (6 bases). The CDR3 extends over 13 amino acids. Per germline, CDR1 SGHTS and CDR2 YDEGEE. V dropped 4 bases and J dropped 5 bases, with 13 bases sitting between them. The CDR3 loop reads CASSPRNRDEQYF. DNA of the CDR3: TGTGCCAGCAGCCCCCGGAACAGGGACGAGCAGTACTTC.

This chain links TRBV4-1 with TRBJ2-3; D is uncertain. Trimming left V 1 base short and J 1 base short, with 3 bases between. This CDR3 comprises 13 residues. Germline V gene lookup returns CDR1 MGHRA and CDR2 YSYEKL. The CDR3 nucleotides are TGCGCCAGCAGCCAAGGGCGCACAGATACGCAGTATTTT. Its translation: CASSQGRTDTQYF.

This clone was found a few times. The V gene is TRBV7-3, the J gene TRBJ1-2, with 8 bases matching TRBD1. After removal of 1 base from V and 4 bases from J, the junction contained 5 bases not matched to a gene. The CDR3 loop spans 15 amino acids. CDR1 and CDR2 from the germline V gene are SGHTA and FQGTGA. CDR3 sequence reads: CASSLSGTGSYGYTF. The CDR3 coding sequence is TGTGCCAGCAGCTTAAGTGGGACAGGCTCCTATGGCTACACCTTC. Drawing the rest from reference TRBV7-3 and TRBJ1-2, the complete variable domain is GAGVSQTPSNKVTEKGKYVELRCDPISGHTALYWYRQSLGQGPEFLIYFQGTGAADDSGLPNDRFFAVRPEGSVSTLKIQRTERGDSAVYLCASSLSGTGSYGYTFGSGTRLTVV.

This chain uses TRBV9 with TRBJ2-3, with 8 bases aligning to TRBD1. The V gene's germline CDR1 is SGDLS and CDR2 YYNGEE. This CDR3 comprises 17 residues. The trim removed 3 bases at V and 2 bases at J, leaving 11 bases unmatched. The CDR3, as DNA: TGTGCCAGCAGCGCCCAACGGACAGGGCATCACACAGATACGCAGTATTTT. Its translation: CASSAQRTGHHTDTQYF.

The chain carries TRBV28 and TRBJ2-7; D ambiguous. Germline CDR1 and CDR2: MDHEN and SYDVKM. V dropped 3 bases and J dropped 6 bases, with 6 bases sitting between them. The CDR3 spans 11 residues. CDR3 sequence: CASSFSFEQYF. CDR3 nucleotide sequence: TGTGCCAGCAGTTTTAGCTTCGAGCAGTACTTC.

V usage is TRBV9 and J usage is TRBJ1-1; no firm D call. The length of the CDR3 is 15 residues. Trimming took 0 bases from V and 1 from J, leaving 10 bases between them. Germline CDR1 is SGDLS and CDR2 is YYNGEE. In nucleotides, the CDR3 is TGTGCCAGCAGCGTAGCTACTACCGGGAACACTGAAGCTTTCTTT. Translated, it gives CASSVATTGNTEAFF.

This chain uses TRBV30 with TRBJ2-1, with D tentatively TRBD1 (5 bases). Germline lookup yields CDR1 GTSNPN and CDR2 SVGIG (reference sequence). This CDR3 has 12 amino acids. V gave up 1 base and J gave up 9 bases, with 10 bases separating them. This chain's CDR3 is CAWSAGSGEQFF. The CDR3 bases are TGTGCCTGGAGTGCAGGGTCTGGTGAGCAGTTCTTC.

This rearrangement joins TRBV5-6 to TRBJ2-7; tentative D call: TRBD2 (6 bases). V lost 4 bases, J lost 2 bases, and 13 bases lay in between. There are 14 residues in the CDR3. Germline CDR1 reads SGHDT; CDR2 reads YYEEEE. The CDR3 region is CASSASGGAYEQYF. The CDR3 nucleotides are TGTGCCAGCAGCGCGAGTGGCGGGGCCTACGAGCAGTACTTC.

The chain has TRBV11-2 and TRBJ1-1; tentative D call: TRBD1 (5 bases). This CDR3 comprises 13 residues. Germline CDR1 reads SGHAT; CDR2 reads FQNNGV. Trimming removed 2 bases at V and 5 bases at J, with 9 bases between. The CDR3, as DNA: TGTGCCAGCAGCTTATTAGGGGATACTGAAGCTTTCTTT. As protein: CASSLLGDTEAFF.

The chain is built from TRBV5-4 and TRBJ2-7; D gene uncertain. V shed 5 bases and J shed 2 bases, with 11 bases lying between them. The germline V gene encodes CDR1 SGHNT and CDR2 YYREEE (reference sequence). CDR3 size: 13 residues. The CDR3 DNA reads TGTGCCAGCAGTGTTCAGGTACCCTACGAGCAGTACTTC. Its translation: CASSVQVPYEQYF.

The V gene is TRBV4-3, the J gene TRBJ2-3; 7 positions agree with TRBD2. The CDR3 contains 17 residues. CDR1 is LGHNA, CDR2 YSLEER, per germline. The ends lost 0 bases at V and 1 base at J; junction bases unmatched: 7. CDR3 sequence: CASSQDPGAGGTDTQYF. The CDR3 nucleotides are TGCGCCAGCAGCCAAGATCCCGGGGCGGGGGGCACAGATACGCAGTATTTT.

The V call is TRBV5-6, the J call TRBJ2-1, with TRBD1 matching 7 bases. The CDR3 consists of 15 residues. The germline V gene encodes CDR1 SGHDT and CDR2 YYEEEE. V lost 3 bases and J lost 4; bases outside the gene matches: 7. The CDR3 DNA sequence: TGTGCCAGCAGCTCAGACAGGGAGACTTACAATGAGCAGTTCTTC. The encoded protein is CASSSDRETYNEQFF.

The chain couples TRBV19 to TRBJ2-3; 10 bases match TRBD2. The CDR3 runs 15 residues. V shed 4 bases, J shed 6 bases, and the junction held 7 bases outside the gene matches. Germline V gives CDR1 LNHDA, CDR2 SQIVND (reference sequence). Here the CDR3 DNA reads TGTGCCAGTAGTAACAGCGGGGGGGCGGGGGATACGCAGTATTTT. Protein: CASSNSGGAGDTQYF.

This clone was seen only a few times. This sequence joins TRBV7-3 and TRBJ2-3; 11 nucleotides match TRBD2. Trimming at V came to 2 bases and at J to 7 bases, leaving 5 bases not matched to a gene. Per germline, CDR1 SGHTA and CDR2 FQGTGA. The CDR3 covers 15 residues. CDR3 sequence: CASSLYSGGANTQYF. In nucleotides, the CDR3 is TGTGCCAGCAGCTTATATAGCGGGGGGGCAAATACGCAGTATTTT.

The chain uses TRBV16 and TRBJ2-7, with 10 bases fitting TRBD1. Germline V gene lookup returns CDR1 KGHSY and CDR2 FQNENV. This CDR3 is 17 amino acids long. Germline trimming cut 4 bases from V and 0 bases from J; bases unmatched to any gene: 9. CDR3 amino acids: CASSPPGDRGGSYEQYF. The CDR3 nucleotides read TGTGCCAGCAGCCCGCCAGGGGACAGGGGAGGCTCCTACGAGCAGTACTTC.

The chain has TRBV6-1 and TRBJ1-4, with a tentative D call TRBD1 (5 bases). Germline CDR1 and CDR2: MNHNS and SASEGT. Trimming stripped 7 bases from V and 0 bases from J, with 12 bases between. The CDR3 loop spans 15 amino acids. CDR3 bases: TGTGCCAGCATCTTGACAGCTGCAACTAATGAAAAACTGTTTTTT. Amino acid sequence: CASILTAATNEKLFF.

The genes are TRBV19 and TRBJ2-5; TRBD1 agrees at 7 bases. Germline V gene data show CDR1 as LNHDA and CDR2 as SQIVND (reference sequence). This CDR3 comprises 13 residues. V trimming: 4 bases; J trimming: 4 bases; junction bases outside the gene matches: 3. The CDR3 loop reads CASSNRGRETQYF. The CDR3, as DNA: TGTGCCAGTAGTAACAGGGGACGAGAGACCCAGTACTTC.

The CDR3 sequence is CASSTLGSYEQYF. The CDR3 nucleotides read TGTGCCAGCAGTACCCTAGGTTCCTACGAGCAGTACTTC. The chain uses TRBV28 and TRBJ2-7, with D uncertain. The germline V gene encodes CDR1 MDHEN and CDR2 SYDVKM. This CDR3 region has 13 residues. Trimming took off 5 bases at V and 1 base at J, with 9 bases between the two ends.

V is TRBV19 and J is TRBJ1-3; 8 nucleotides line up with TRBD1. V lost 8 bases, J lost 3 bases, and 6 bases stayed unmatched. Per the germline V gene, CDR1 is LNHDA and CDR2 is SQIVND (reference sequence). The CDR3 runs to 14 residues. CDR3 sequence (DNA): TGTGCCAGTCGACCGGGACAGGATGGAAACACCATATATTTT. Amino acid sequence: CASRPGQDGNTIYF.

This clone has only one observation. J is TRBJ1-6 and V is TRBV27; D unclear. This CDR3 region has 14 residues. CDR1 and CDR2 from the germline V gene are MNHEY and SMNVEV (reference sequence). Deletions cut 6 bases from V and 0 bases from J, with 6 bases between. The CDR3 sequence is CASREGSYNSPLHF. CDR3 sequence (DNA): TGTGCCAGCAGGGAGGGCTCCTATAATTCACCCCTCCACTTT.

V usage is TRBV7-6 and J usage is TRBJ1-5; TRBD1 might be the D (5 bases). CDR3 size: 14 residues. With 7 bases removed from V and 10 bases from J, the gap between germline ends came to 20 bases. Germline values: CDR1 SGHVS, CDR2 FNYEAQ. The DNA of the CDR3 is TGTGCCAGCACCTCAGGGAGGGTCGGGGGACCCCAGCATTTT. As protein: CASTSGRVGGPQHF. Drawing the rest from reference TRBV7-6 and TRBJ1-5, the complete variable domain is GAGVSQSPRYKVTKRGQDVALRCDPISGHVSLYWYRQALGQGPEFLTYFNYEAQQDKSGLPNDRFSAERPEGSISTLTIQRTEQRDSAMYRCASTSGRVGGPQHFGDGTRLSIL.

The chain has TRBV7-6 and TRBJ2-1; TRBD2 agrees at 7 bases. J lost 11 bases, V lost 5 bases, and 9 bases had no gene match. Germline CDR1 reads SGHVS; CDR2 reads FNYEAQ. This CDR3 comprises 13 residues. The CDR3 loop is CASSPEPGGKQFF. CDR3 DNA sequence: TGTGCCAGCAGCCCCGAGCCCGGGGGGAAGCAGTTCTTC.

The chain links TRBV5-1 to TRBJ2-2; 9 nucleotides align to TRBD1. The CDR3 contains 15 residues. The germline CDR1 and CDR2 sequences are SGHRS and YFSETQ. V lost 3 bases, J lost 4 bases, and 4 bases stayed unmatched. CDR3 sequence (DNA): TGCGCCAGCAGCTCGGGGACAGGGATCACCGGGGAGCTGTTTTTT. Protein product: CASSSGTGITGELFF.

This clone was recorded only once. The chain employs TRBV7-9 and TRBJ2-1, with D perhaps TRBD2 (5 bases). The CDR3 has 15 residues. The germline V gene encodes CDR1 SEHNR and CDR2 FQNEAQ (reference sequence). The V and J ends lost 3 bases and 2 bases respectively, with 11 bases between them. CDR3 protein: CASSLGAATYNEQFF. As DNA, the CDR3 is TGTGCCAGCAGCTTGGGAGCGGCGACCTACAATGAGCAGTTCTTC.

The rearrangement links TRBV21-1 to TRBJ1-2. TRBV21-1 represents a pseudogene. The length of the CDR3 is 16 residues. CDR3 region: CASSPLRRDFVAGYTF. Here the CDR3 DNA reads TGTGCCAGCAGCCCACTGCGCCGGGACTTTGTAGCTGGCTACACCTTC.

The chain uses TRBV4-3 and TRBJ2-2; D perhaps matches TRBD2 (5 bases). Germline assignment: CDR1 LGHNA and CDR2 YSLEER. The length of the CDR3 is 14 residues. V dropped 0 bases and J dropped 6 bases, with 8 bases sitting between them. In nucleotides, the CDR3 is TGCGCCAGCAGCCAAGATCCAGCGGCCGGGGAGCTGTTTTTT. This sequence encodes CASSQDPAAGELFF.

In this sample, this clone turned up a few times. The chain's CDR3 is CASSLRQGGEAFF. The CDR3 DNA reads as TGTGCCAGCAGTTTAAGGCAGGGAGGGGAAGCTTTCTTT. The V and J genes are TRBV28 and TRBJ1-1; maybe TRBD1 (5 bases). The CDR3 consists of 13 residues. Germline-derived CDR1 and CDR2 are MDHEN and SYDVKM. V lost 2 bases and J lost 8, with 12 bases in between.

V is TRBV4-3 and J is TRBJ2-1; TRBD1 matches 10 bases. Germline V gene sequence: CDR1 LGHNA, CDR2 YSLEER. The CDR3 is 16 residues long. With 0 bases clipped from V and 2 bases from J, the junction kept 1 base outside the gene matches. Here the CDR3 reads CASSQEGQGAYNEQFF. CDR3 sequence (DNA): TGCGCCAGCAGCCAAGAAGGACAGGGGGCCTACAATGAGCAGTTCTTC.

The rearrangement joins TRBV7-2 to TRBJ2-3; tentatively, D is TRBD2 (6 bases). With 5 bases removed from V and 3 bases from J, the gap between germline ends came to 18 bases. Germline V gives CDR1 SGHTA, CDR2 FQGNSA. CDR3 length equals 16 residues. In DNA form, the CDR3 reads TGTGCCAGCAGCCCGGATAGCGGTGTCCCAACAGATACGCAGTATTTT. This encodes CASSPDSGVPTDTQYF.

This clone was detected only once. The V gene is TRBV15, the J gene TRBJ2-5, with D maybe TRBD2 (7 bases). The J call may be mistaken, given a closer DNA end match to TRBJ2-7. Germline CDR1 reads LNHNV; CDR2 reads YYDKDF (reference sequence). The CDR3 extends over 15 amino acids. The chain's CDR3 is CATRKGGGEPYEQYF. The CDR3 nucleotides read TGTGCCACCAGGAAGGGCGGGGGCGAACCCTACGAGCAGTACTTC.